The entry below gives a single T cell receptor (beta chain) sequence along with its context. Other DNA sequences from this sample encode an identical CDR3 as well. Cohorts were based on clinical histories the participants reported. Recovered participants had two consecutive negative NP/OP PCR tests, healthcare professional clearance, or symptom resolution. The data are from a study of blood T cell repertoires in COVID-19. Study-level information: The origin of the acute and convalescent COVID-19 samples was the United States, Italy and Spain. Nucleic acid was either cDNA or gDNA, and it came from T cells, B-cell-depleted T cells, or PBMCs.

This CDR3 is 15 amino acids long. V lost 1 base, J lost 0 bases, and 10 bases lay in between. CDR1 and CDR2 (germline): SGHAT, FQNNGV. Assay: immunoSEQ multiplex PCR; the TCRdb copy retains only in-frame clones and omits some. The sample contains 300,000 to 400,000 clones, 88% of which appear only once. The chain recombines TRBV11-2 with TRBJ2-7; tentatively, D is TRBD2 (6 bases). The sequenced material came from PBMCs or T cells enriched from blood (not recorded which). The receptor comes from a man aged 30-40 years who had recovered from COVID-19. CDR3 amino acids: CASSLGAGSSYEQYF. The CDR3 nucleotides are TGTGCCAGCAGCTTAGGGGCGGGGAGCTCCTACGAGCAGTACTTC.